These 8 T cell receptor beta chains were sequenced from one sample in a study of T cell repertoires in cytomegalovirus infection. Using its own MiXCR run on the reads, TCRdb lists one record per CDR3 protein. The table shows about 460,000 distinct CDR3 sequences, with 10% to 12% occurring only once. Sequencing was carried out using PBMCs. The source is a human donor in good health (CMV status not recorded). Some clones in this sample may be carry-over from other donors' samples.

There are many counts of this clonotype. The gene calls are TRBV19 and TRBJ2-1; TRBD2 matches at 11 bases. Per the germline V gene, CDR1 is LNHDA and CDR2 is SQIVND (reference sequence). Losses at the gene ends were 7 bases for V and 9 bases for J; bases not matched to a gene: 14. This CDR3 contains 16 residues. The CDR3, as DNA: TGTGCCAGTATCCAGGAGGTAGCGGGGGGGCCGAGTGAGCAGTTCTTC. It specifies CASIQEVAGGPSEQFF.

This clonotype was seen many times. The DNA of the CDR3 is TGTGCCAGCAGCTTAAGGGGAGCGGGGACTCTAAACTACAATGAGCAGTTCTTC. Its translation: CASSLRGAGTLNYNEQFF. The chain combines TRBV7-2 with TRBJ2-1; 7 bases map to TRBD2. The CDR3 is 18 residues long. Germline assignment: CDR1 SGHTA and CDR2 FQGNSA. The J segment lost 3 bases and the V segment lost 2 bases, leaving 13 bases of the junction unmatched.

This clonotype was counted a few times. The chain recombines TRBV5-1 with TRBJ2-1; D gene uncertain. The germline V gene has CDR1 SGHRS and CDR2 YFSETQ. CDR3 length equals 14 residues. V dropped 6 bases and J dropped 0 bases, with 10 bases sitting between them. Here the CDR3 reads CASTLSSSYNEQFF. The CDR3 nucleotides are TGCGCCAGCACCTTATCCAGCTCCTACAATGAGCAGTTCTTC.

At least ten counts were recorded for this clonotype. The chain has TRBV19 and TRBJ1-2, with D possibly TRBD1 on 5 matching bases. The V and J ends lost 3 bases and 4 bases respectively, with 15 bases between them. There are 15 residues in the CDR3. Germline-derived CDR1 and CDR2 are LNHDA and SQIVND (reference sequence). CDR3 coding DNA: TGTGCCAGTAGTATTACATCCCGGGGCGTCTATGGCTACACCTTC. Amino acid sequence: CASSITSRGVYGYTF.

V usage is TRBV12-3 or TRBV12-4 and J usage is TRBJ2-3; D gene uncertain. Trimming took off 6 bases at V and 5 bases at J, with 12 bases between the two ends. CDR3 size: 13 residues. CDR3 DNA: TGTGCCAGCAGAGTGAGCATCGAAGATACGCAGTATTTT. The encoded protein is CASRVSIEDTQYF.

This clonotype occurred many times. The rearrangement links TRBV12-3 or TRBV12-4 to TRBJ2-7, with D perhaps matching TRBD2 (5 bases). CDR3 length equals 14 residues. V was clipped by 6 bases and J by 0 bases, with 12 bases between them. The CDR3 bases are TGTGCCAGCAGGAGTAGCGAGAGCTCCTACGAGCAGTACTTC. This codes for CASRSSESSYEQYF.

This clonotype was recorded at least ten times. V is TRBV7-6 and J is TRBJ2-5, with 9 bases aligning to TRBD2. V shed 0 bases, J shed 1 base, and the junction held 3 bases outside the gene matches. Germline V lookup: CDR1 SGHVS, CDR2 FNYEAQ. The CDR3 has 16 residues. The CDR3 loop reads CASSLASGGIQETQYF. The CDR3 bases are TGTGCCAGCAGCTTAGCCAGCGGGGGGATCCAAGAGACCCAGTACTTC.

In this sample, this clonotype turned up many times. The chain uses TRBV20-1 and TRBJ1-4; 8 nucleotides line up with TRBD1. CDR1 is DFQATT, CDR2 SNEGSKA, per germline (reference sequence). J gave up 7 bases and V 0 bases, and 4 bases lay outside the gene matches. The CDR3 sequence is 14 residues long. CDR3 amino acids: CSARDAGGSEKLFF. DNA for the CDR3: TGCAGTGCTAGAGATGCAGGGGGCAGTGAAAAACTGTTTTTT.